Here is one TCR beta chain with its context. What it recognizes is unknown. The data are from a study of T cell clonotyping in hematopoietic cell transplantation. Regarding the study as a whole: Higher Inverse Simpson Index values in graft donor and pretransplant recipient predicted broader posttransplant TCR diversity. Few recipient clonotypes overlapped donors; over 95% were de novo at given depth. Without cell sorting, CD4 versus CD8 contributions remain unresolved. Recipient TCR diversity dropped after transplant; expanded clonotypes rose from day 30 to 180.

The CDR3 has 19 amino acids. With 6 bases clipped from V and 5 bases from J, the junction kept 19 bases outside the gene matches. The germline V gene encodes CDR1 MNHEY and CDR2 SMNVEV (reference sequence). Sequencing was performed with immunoSEQ multiplex PCR; in TCRdb, only in-frame clones are kept and a portion is missing. This table has tens of thousands of clones, 95% appearing once. The rearrangement uses TRBV27 and TRBJ1-1, with 12 bases lining up with TRBD1. The sequenced material came from peripheral blood mononuclear cells. This TCR came from a man under 40 in good health. Some clones in this sample may be carry-over from other donors' samples. The CDR3 DNA reads as TGTGCCAGCAGCTCAGATGATTGGGGACAGGGGGCCGAGAGGACTGAAGCTTTCTTT. Encoded protein: CASSSDDWGQGAERTEAFF.